A single sample is the source of the 3 T cell receptor beta chains below, sequenced in a study of CD8 T cells in ankylosing spondylitis. TCRdb ran MiXCR on the 5' RACE reads and lists one entry per CDR3 protein. The sample yields some 270,000 distinct CDR3 sequences, 15% to 20% seen once. Sequenced: blood, either unsorted or a sorted T cell fraction (not recorded which). The receptors shown here come from a male donor with ankylosing spondylitis or in good health (not recorded which).

This clonotype was counted a single time. One junction end disagrees with the germline gene, perhaps due to a read error. This chain connects TRBV3-1 to TRBJ2-1; 9 bases match TRBD2. The germline gives CDR1 LGHDT, CDR2 YNNKEL (reference sequence). The CDR3 loop spans 18 amino acids. In DNA form, the CDR3 reads TGTGCCACCAGCCAAAGACTCTGGATGTCTAGCGGGACCTATGAGCAGTTCTTC. This translates into CATSQRLWMSSGTYEQFF.

The chain combines TRBV29-1 with TRBJ2-5, with D hard to call. V was clipped by 7 bases and J by 9 bases, with 21 bases between them. The CDR3 loop spans 13 amino acids. The germline gives CDR1 SQVTM, CDR2 ANQGSEA. DNA of the CDR3: TGCAGCGCCCCCCGAGGAACGCCCTCGGCCCAGTACTTC. It specifies CSAPRGTPSAQYF.

This chain links TRBV27 with TRBJ1-5, with no clear D. The CDR3 runs 14 residues. Germline V gene lookup returns CDR1 MNHEY and CDR2 SMNVEV (reference sequence). Trimming took off 4 bases at V and 0 bases at J, with 7 bases between the two ends. CDR3 in DNA: TGTGCCAGCAGTTCCTACGATAGCAATCAGCCCCAGCATTTT. This gives the protein CASSSYDSNQPQHF.